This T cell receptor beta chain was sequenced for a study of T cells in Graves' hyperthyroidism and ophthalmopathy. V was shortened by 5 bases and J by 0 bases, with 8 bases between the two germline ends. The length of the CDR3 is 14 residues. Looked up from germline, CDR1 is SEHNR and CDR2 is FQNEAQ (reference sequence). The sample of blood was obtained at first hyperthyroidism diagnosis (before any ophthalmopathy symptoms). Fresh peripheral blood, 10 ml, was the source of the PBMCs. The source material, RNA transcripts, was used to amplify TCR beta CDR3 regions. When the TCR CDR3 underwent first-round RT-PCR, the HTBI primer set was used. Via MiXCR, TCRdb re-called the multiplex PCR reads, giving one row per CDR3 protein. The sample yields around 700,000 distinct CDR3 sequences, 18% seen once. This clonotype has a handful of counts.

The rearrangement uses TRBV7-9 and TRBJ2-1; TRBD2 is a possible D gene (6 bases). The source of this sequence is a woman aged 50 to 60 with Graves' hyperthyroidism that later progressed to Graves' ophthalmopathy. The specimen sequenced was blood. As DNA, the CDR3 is TGTGCCAGCAGCGGGGGGAACTCCTACAATGAGCAGTTCTTC. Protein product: CASSGGNSYNEQFF. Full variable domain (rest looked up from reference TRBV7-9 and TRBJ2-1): DTGVSQNPRHKITKRGQNVTFRCDPISEHNRLYWYRQTLGQGPEFLTYFQNEAQLEKSRLLSDRFSAERPKGSFSTLEIQRTEQGDSAMYLCASSGGNSYNEQFFGPGTRLTVL.